This record concerns one TCR beta chain sequence. The repertoire was sequenced with immunoSEQ multiplex PCR; TCRdb's copy has only in-frame clones and lacks some. Seen here are fewer than 100,000 clones, approximately 90% observed once, and the top ten hold approximately 0.35%. The entry originates in a study of Tregs in tolerant kidney transplant recipients. This CDR3 is 15 amino acids long. Germline V CDR1 and CDR2: SGHTA, FQGTGA. V lost 5 bases to trimming and J lost 0 bases, with 11 bases between them. The chain couples TRBV7-3 to TRBJ2-1, with D perhaps TRBD2 (5 bases). The source is a human donor who received a combined kidney and bone marrow transplant. Specimen: Tregs from blood, collected before the transplant. CDR3 protein: CASSRDYNSYNEQFF. In DNA, the CDR3 is TGTGCCAGCAGCCGTGACTACAACTCCTACAATGAGCAGTTCTTC.